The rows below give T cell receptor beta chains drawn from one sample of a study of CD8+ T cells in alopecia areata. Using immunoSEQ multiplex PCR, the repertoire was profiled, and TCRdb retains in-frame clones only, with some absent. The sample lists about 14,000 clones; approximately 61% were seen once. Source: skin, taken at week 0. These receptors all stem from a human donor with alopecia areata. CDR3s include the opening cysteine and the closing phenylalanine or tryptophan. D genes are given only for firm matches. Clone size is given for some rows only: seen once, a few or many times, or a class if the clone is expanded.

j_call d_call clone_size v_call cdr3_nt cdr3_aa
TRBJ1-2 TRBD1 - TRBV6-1 TGTGCCAGCAGTGAAGCAGGGACAGCCAACTATGGCTACACCTTC CASSEAGTANYGYTF
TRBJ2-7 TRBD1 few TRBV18 TGTGCCAGCTCCCGGAGTAGGGGGACAGGGGGCAGCTACGAGCAGTACTTC CASSRSRGTGGSYEQYF
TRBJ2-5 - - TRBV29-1 TGCAGCGTCCTTGGGTTAGTTGAGACCCAGTACTTC CSVLGLVETQYF
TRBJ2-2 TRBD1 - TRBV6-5 TGTGCCAGCAGTTTAGGACAGGGAGATGGCGGGGAGCTGTTTTTT CASSLGQGDGGELFF
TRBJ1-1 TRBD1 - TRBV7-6 TGTGCCAGCAGCTCCCGTGGAACCAACAGGGGATGGGACACTGAAGCTTTCTTT CASSSRGTNRGWDTEAFF
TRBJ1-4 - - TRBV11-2 TGTGCCAGCAGCGATACAGGAGGGACAAATGAAAAACTGTTTTTT CASSDTGGTNEKLFF
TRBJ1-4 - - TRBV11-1 TGTGCCAGCAGCCCTCGCATGGGTCCGGGGTCAACTAATGAAAAACTGTTTTTT CASSPRMGPGSTNEKLFF
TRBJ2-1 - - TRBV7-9 TGTGCCAGCAGCTCGCCCCTCAGGGACCTCTACAATGAGCAGTTCTTC CASSSPLRDLYNEQFF
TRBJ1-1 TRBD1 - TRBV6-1 TGTGCCAGCAGCCGTGACAGGGCCGCTGAAGCTTTCTTT CASSRDRAAEAFF
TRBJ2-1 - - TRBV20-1 TGCAGTGCTAGACCGGATGAGCAGTTCTTC CSARPDEQFF
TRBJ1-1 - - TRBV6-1 TGTGCCAGCAAAACCAGGGACAACACTGAAGCTTTCTTT CASKTRDNTEAFF
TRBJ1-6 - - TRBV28 TGTGCCAGCAGTCCCACTCACAGGGTACTCAATTCACCCCTCCACTTT CASSPTHRVLNSPLHF
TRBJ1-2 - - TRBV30 TGTGCCTGGAGTCCCAGGGTCGACTATGGCTACACCTTC CAWSPRVDYGYTF
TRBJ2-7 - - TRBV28 TGTGCCAGCAGTCCCTTCCAGCGGTTGGCGCAGTACTTC CASSPFQRLAQYF
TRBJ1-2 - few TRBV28 TGTGCCAGCAGTCTAACGGGGAACTATGGCTACACCTTC CASSLTGNYGYTF
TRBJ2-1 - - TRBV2 TGTGCCAGCGCAAAGGGTCATGAGCAGTTCTTC CASAKGHEQFF
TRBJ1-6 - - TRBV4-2 TGTGCCAGCAGCCGCTGGGGGGCTAAGGTTAATTCACCCCTCCACTTT CASSRWGAKVNSPLHF
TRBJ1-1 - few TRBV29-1 TGCAGCGTTACAGGTGCCACTGAAGCTTTCTTT CSVTGATEAFF
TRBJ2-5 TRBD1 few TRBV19 TGTGCCAGTAGTCTAAGGCGGACAGGGCCTGCCCAAGAGACCCAGTACTTC CASSLRRTGPAQETQYF
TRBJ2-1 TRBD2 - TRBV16 TGTGCCAGCAGCCCCTCCTCGCGGGGGTTGTTCTCCTACAATGAGCAGTTCTTC CASSPSSRGLFSYNEQFF
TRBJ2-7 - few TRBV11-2 TGTGCCAGCAGCCCGCTCGGACACGAGCAGTACTTC CASSPLGHEQYF
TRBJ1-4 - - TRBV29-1 TGCAGCGCCTCAGGTATTAATGAAAAACTGTTTTTT CSASGINEKLFF
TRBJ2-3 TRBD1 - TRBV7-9 TGTGCCAGCAGCTCTTCCGGGACAGGGGGCACAGATACGCAGTATTTT CASSSSGTGGTDTQYF
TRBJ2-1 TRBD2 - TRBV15 TGTGCCACCAGGCGGGGGGGCGAATTCAATGAGCAGTTCTTC CATRRGGEFNEQFF
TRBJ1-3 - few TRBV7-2 TGTGCCAGCAGCTTAGACAGCCGCTCTGGAAACACCATATATTTT CASSLDSRSGNTIYF
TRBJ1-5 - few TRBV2 TGTGCCAGCAGTGACACAGGCTATCAGCCCCAGCATTTT CASSDTGYQPQHF
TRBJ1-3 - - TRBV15 TGTGCCACCAGCAGAGCGGCAGTTCCTAGCTCTGGAAACACCATATATTTT CATSRAAVPSSGNTIYF
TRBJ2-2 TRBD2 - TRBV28 TGTGCCAGCAGTTTATGGGCCTCTTTGGTGACTAGCGGGGGAGAGAACACCGGGGAGCTGTTTTTT CASSLWASLVTSGGENTGELFF
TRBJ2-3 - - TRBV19 TGTGCCAGCCGGGACGGAAGCACAGATACGCAGTATTTT CASRDGSTDTQYF